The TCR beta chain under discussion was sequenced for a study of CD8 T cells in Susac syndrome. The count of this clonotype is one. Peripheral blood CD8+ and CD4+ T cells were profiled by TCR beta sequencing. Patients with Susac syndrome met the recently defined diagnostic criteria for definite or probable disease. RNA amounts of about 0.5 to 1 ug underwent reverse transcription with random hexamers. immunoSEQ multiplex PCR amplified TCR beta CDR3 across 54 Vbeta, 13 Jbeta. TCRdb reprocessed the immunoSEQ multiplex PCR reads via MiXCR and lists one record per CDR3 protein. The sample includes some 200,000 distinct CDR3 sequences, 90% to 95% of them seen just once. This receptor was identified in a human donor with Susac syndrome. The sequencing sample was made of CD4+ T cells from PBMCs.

The CDR3 DNA reads TGTGCCATCAGTGAGTCGGCTGGGGGTAGAGAGACCCAGTACTTC. It encodes CAISESAGGRETQYF. This chain joins TRBV10-3 and TRBJ2-5; D may match TRBD1 or TRBD2 (5 bases each). V was shortened by 0 bases and J by 4 bases, with 12 bases between the two germline ends. The CDR3 length is 15 residues. CDR1 ENHRY and CDR2 SYGVKD come from the germline V gene.